Following are 16 T cell receptor beta chains from one sample sequenced in a study of CD8 T cells in Susac syndrome (dated by TCRdb to between 2018 and 2021). Libraries came from the immunoSEQ multiplex PCR assay. RNA was extracted using the RNeasy kit, and roughly 0.45 to 1 microgram was reverse transcribed with random hexamers. TCRdb reprocessing: public reads trimmed at Q25 with fastp, clones called with MiXCR, in-frame beta chains kept. Each entry merges the rows of one CDR3 protein and shows their most common DNA and genes. For this sample there are more than 75,000 distinct CDR3 sequences; around 94% appear just once. The biggest ten clones account for about 0.28% of the sample. The material sequenced was CD8+ T cells from PBMCs. The receptor source for this set is a human donor in good health.

The chain carries TRBV6-2 or TRBV6-3 and TRBJ1-2; D gene ambiguous. The CDR3 totals 12 residues. V was shortened by 5 bases and J by 6 bases, with 10 bases between the two germline ends. Germline V lookup: CDR1 MNHEY, CDR2 SVGEGT. CDR3 amino acids: CASSPIMDGYTF. As DNA, the CDR3 is TGTGCCAGCAGTCCTATTATGGATGGCTACACCTTC.

The chain uses TRBV5-1 and TRBJ2-5, with D maybe TRBD2 (6 bases). The CDR3 extends over 16 amino acids. CDR1 is SGHRS and CDR2 is YFSETQ in the germline V gene. Trimming cost V 3 bases and J 0 bases, with 15 bases left between them. The CDR3 spells CASSSQRRAYQETQYF. DNA of the CDR3: TGCGCCAGCAGCTCCCAGCGGAGGGCGTACCAAGAGACCCAGTACTTC.

This chain joins TRBV30 and TRBJ1-1; TRBD1 might be the D (6 bases). The CDR3 is 20 residues long. CDR1 and CDR2 from the germline V gene are GTSNPN and SVGIG (reference sequence). The V end lost 4 bases, the J end lost 4 bases, and 34 bases lay between the germline ends. For the CDR3, the DNA is TGTGCCTGGAAACGAGGCCAGCACGCCACAGGGCCCGAGGTCGGCACTGAAGCTTTCTTT. It encodes CAWKRGQHATGPEVGTEAFF.

V and J are TRBV3-1 and TRBJ2-1; TRBD2 aligns across 7 bases. The trim removed 0 bases at V and 4 bases at J, leaving 6 bases unmatched. CDR1 is LGHDT, CDR2 YNNKEL, per germline (reference sequence). The CDR3 totals 16 residues. CDR3 nucleotides: TGTGCCAGCAGCCAAGAAACTAGCGTGAGGTACAATGAGCAGTTCTTC. This codes for CASSQETSVRYNEQFF.

V is TRBV2 and J is TRBJ2-7; either TRBD1 or TRBD2 may fit D (5 bases each). V lost 4 bases and J lost 6, with 19 bases in between. CDR1 and CDR2 (germline): SNHLY, FYNNEI. The CDR3 spans 15 residues. The CDR3: CASSGTGTVWGEQYF. CDR3 bases: TGTGCCAGCAGTGGGACTGGGACGGTGTGGGGCGAGCAGTACTTC.

The chain has TRBV5-1 and TRBJ1-1; D not certain. V lost 3 bases, J lost 6 bases, and 15 bases lay in between. CDR1 and CDR2 (germline): SGHRS, YFSETQ. The CDR3 runs 14 residues. CDR3 residues: CASSSWREPSEAFF. CDR3 DNA: TGCGCCAGCAGCTCTTGGAGGGAACCTTCTGAAGCTTTCTTT.

This clonotype was counted a single time. This chain links TRBV29-1 with TRBJ1-2; D is unresolved. V lost 6 bases, J lost 1 base, and 12 bases lay in between. CDR1 is SQVTM, CDR2 ANQGSEA, per germline. The CDR3 extends over 13 amino acids. CDR3 sequence (DNA): TGCAGCGTCCTCCTCGGTGATAACTATGGCTACACCTTC. Translated: CSVLLGDNYGYTF.

The rearrangement uses TRBV3-1 and TRBJ2-2; 13 bases line up with TRBD2. V shed 5 bases, J shed 7 bases, and the junction held 10 bases outside the gene matches. The CDR3 is made up of 17 amino acids. Per the germline V gene, CDR1 is LGHDT and CDR2 is YNNKEL (reference sequence). Here the CDR3 reads CASSNGLAGARGGELFF. The CDR3 DNA reads TGTGCCAGCAGCAACGGACTAGCGGGAGCTCGAGGCGGGGAGCTGTTTTTT.

CDR3 protein: CASSTSQGAEAFF. CDR3 DNA: TGTGCCAGCAGCACCAGCCAGGGGGCGGAAGCTTTCTTT. J is TRBJ1-1 and V is TRBV25-1; TRBD1 agrees at 8 bases. CDR1 is MGHDK, CDR2 SYGVNS, per germline. J was trimmed by 8 bases and V by 6 bases; bases with no gene match: 8. CDR3 length equals 13 residues. Drawing the rest from reference TRBV25-1 and TRBJ1-1, the complete variable domain is EADIYQTPRYLVIGTGKKITLECSQTMGHDKMYWYQQDPGMELHLIHYSYGVNSTEKGDLSSESTVSRIRTEHFPLTLESARPSHTSQYLCASSTSQGAEAFFGQGTRLTVV.

The CDR3 sequence is CASSLPGQANTEAFF. The DNA for the CDR3 is TGTGCCAGCAGCTTACCGGGACAGGCGAACACTGAAGCTTTCTTT. J is TRBJ1-1 and V is TRBV7-8; TRBD1 matches 8 bases. This CDR3 is built from 15 residues. With 2 bases clipped from V and 1 base from J, the junction kept 3 bases outside the gene matches. Germline V gives CDR1 SGHVS, CDR2 FQNEAQ.

V gene TRBV27 combines with J gene TRBJ1-5; tentative D call: TRBD1 (5 bases). V gave up 4 bases and J gave up 2 bases, with 12 bases separating them. In germline, CDR1 is MNHEY, CDR2 SMNVEV (reference sequence). The CDR3 extends over 15 amino acids. The CDR3 nucleotides are TGTGCCAGCAGTTCCGGTTGGGGGGGCAATCAGCCCCAGCATTTT. The encoded protein is CASSSGWGGNQPQHF.

The gene calls are TRBV29-1 and TRBJ2-5, with 9 bases aligning to TRBD2. The CDR3 loop spans 16 amino acids. Germline CDR1 SQVTM, CDR2 ANQGSEA. V was pared by 0 bases and J by 4 bases, with 9 bases of the junction left unmatched. The CDR3 nucleotides read TGCAGCGTTGAAGATCGACGCGGGAGGGGAGGAGAGACCCAGTACTTC. This codes for CSVEDRRGRGGETQYF.

This chain connects TRBV12-3 or TRBV12-4 to TRBJ2-1; 10 bases are a match to TRBD1. This CDR3 region has 15 residues. The V segment lost 3 bases and the J segment 6 bases; nucleotides outside the gene matches: 5. This CDR3 is CASSFGQGVGNEQFF. CDR3 bases: TGTGCCAGCAGTTTTGGACAGGGGGTGGGCAATGAGCAGTTCTTC.

The chain joins TRBV7-9 to TRBJ1-2; D is possibly TRBD1 (6 bases). The CDR3 has 14 residues. The germline V and J ends were trimmed by 5 bases and 8 bases, with 18 bases remaining between them. Germline V gene lookup returns CDR1 SEHNR and CDR2 FQNEAQ (reference sequence). CDR3 in DNA: TGTGCCAGCAGCCCCCCGGTGGGGGCTCCGGGCTACACCTTC. Translating it yields CASSPPVGAPGYTF. Combining the CDR3 with reference TRBV7-9 and TRBJ1-2 gives the whole variable domain DTGVSQNPRHKITKRGQNVTFRCDPISEHNRLYWYRQTLGQGPEFLTYFQNEAQLEKSRLLSDRFSAERPKGSFSTLEIQRTEQGDSAMYLCASSPPVGAPGYTFGSGTRLTVV.

The rearrangement links TRBV4-1 to TRBJ2-3, with no clear D. Looked up from germline, CDR1 is MGHRA and CDR2 is YSYEKL. Trimming pared 1 base from V and 3 bases from J, leaving 8 bases between. This CDR3 is built from 14 residues. CDR3 in amino acids: CASSQGPLTDTQYF. The CDR3 region has the DNA TGCGCCAGCAGCCAAGGACCCTTAACAGATACGCAGTATTTT.

This chain connects TRBV12-3 or TRBV12-4 to TRBJ2-7, with D uncertain. CDR3 length: 14 amino acids. Trimming shortened V by 2 bases and J by 3 bases, and 11 bases separated the two germline ends. CDR3 sequence reads: CASSLNSFIYEQYF. CDR3 in DNA: TGTGCCAGCAGTTTAAATTCGTTCATCTACGAGCAGTACTTC.